The 26 T cell receptor beta chains below all came from one sample that was sequenced in a study of cytomegalovirus exposure and HLA in healthy donors. Use of 60 Vbeta and 13 Jbeta primers characterized the PCR. Produced via immunoSEQ multiplex PCR; TCRdb's table is partial and in-frame only. The ten most abundant clones cover roughly 7% of a sample with tens of thousands of clones. The sequenced material came from PBMCs. These receptor sequences come from a middle-aged woman in good health and CMV-seronegative.

The V gene is TRBV15, the J gene TRBJ2-3, with D perhaps matching TRBD1 (6 bases). V was pared by 11 bases and J by 1 base, with 13 bases between. The CDR3 extends over 13 amino acids. Germline assignment: CDR1 LNHNV and CDR2 YYDKDF (reference sequence). This CDR3 reads CAGRDTGTDTQYF. The CDR3 DNA sequence: TGTGCCGGTCGGGACACCGGCACAGATACGCAGTATTTT.

The chain links TRBV6-6 to TRBJ2-5, with 7 positions matching TRBD2. Germline V gene lookup returns CDR1 MNHNY and CDR2 SVGAGI (reference sequence). J was trimmed by 4 bases and V by 6 bases; bases with no gene match: 11. The CDR3 extends over 15 amino acids. This chain's CDR3 is CASRRDSGWGETQYF. The DNA of the CDR3 is TGTGCCAGCAGACGAGATAGCGGGTGGGGAGAGACCCAGTACTTC.

The chain has TRBV13 and TRBJ2-7, with no clear D. Trimming took 0 bases from V and 8 from J, leaving 8 bases between them. Germline V gene sequence: CDR1 PRHDT, CDR2 FYEKMQ (reference sequence). The CDR3 covers 12 residues. DNA of the CDR3: TGTGCCAGCAGCTTAGGGGTCGAGCAGCAGTACTTC. As protein: CASSLGVEQQYF.

The V call is TRBV7-6, the J call TRBJ1-6, with D uncertain. V lost 2 bases and J 8 bases, leaving 7 bases between the germline ends. CDR1 SGHVS and CDR2 FNYEAQ come from the germline V gene. The CDR3 runs to 13 residues. CDR3 protein: CASSLQTDSPLHF. Here the CDR3 DNA reads TGTGCCAGCAGCTTACAGACTGATTCACCCCTCCACTTT. Looking up the rest from reference TRBV7-6 and TRBJ1-6 gives the full variable domain: GAGVSQSPRYKVTKRGQDVALRCDPISGHVSLYWYRQALGQGPEFLTYFNYEAQQDKSGLPNDRFSAERPEGSISTLTIQRTEQRDSAMYRCASSLQTDSPLHFGNGTRLTVT.

This chain uses TRBV11-3 with TRBJ1-1; D is undetermined. Germline V gives CDR1 SGHNT, CDR2 YENEEA. This CDR3 is built from 15 residues. The V gene lost 4 bases and the J gene lost 5 bases, with 17 bases spanning the gap. CDR3 DNA: TGTGCCAGCAGCTCGGGATTCCACCTGGGGACTGAAGCTTTCTTT. Its protein is CASSSGFHLGTEAFF.

This chain uses TRBV5-6 with TRBJ1-2; D is undetermined. V gave up 2 bases and J gave up 2 bases, with 10 bases separating them. This CDR3 comprises 14 residues. Germline CDR1 is SGHDT and CDR2 is YYEEEE. CDR3 sequence reads: CASSFSGQNYGYTF. CDR3 in DNA: TGTGCCAGCAGCTTCTCAGGCCAAAACTATGGCTACACCTTC.

This chain links TRBV7-6 with TRBJ2-3; the match to TRBD2 covers 10 bases. The V segment lost 0 bases and the J segment 4 bases; nucleotides outside the gene matches: 1. Germline V gene lookup returns CDR1 SGHVS and CDR2 FNYEAQ. The CDR3 sequence is 15 residues long. DNA of the CDR3: TGTGCCAGCAGCTTAGCGCTAGCGGGAGCAGATACGCAGTATTTT. It translates to CASSLALAGADTQYF.

The chain is built from TRBV20-1 and TRBJ2-2; D may be TRBD2 (5 bases). Trimming left V 6 bases short and J 6 bases short, with 8 bases between. This CDR3 spans 11 amino acids. Germline V gene lookup returns CDR1 DFQATT and CDR2 SNEGSKA (reference sequence). In nucleotides, the CDR3 is TGCAGTGCCGGAGGAGCCGGGGAGCTGTTTTTT. Protein: CSAGGAGELFF.

The CDR3 reads CASSSGTSGNTGELFF. CDR3 sequence (DNA): TGCGCCAGCAGTTCCGGGACTAGCGGGAACACCGGGGAGCTGTTTTTT. The chain employs TRBV5-1 and TRBJ2-2; 11 bases align to TRBD2. The CDR3 sequence is 16 residues long. V dropped 5 bases and J dropped 1; count of bases not matched to a gene: 4. Germline CDR1 and CDR2: SGHRS and YFSETQ.

The chain links TRBV7-6 to TRBJ2-5; tentatively, D is TRBD2 (6 bases). Germline V lookup: CDR1 SGHVS, CDR2 FNYEAQ. V lost 7 bases to trimming and J lost 4 bases, with 19 bases between them. The CDR3 length is 15 residues. The CDR3 coding sequence is TGTGCCAGCACCGACTCGGGACTCTTGGGAGAGACCCAGTACTTC. Translation gives CASTDSGLLGETQYF.

The genes are TRBV7-9 and TRBJ2-7; TRBD1 matches at 7 bases. With 0 bases clipped from V and 4 bases from J, the junction kept 9 bases outside the gene matches. CDR1 and CDR2 from the germline V gene are SEHNR and FQNEAQ (reference sequence). The CDR3 extends over 16 amino acids. Here the CDR3 DNA reads TGTGCCAGCAGCTTAGCGTTAGGGACAGCGGTTTACGAGCAGTACTTC. Amino acid sequence: CASSLALGTAVYEQYF.

The chain links TRBV5-1 to TRBJ1-1, with TRBD1 matching 7 bases. Losses at the gene ends were 2 bases for V and 4 bases for J; bases not matched to a gene: 5. This CDR3 is built from 14 residues. From germline, CDR1 is SGHRS and CDR2 YFSETQ. The CDR3 reads CASSFDRESTEAFF. The DNA of the CDR3 is TGCGCCAGCAGCTTTGACAGGGAATCCACTGAAGCTTTCTTT.

The chain carries TRBV5-6 and TRBJ1-5, with D perhaps matching TRBD1 (6 bases). Germline assignment: CDR1 SGHDT and CDR2 YYEEEE. V was trimmed by 4 bases and J by 3 bases, leaving 17 bases between them. There are 16 residues in the CDR3. The CDR3 nucleotides are TGTGCCAGCAGCCCATGGTCGGGGGGCTCCAATCAGCCCCAGCATTTT. Its protein product is CASSPWSGGSNQPQHF.

This chain joins TRBV10-3 and TRBJ1-1, with no clear D. The germline V gene encodes CDR1 ENHRY and CDR2 SYGVKD. V was clipped by 3 bases and J by 1 base, with 9 bases between them. CDR3 length: 14 residues. The chain's CDR3 is CAISDRGSNTEAFF. In DNA, the CDR3 is TGTGCCATCAGTGACCGGGGATCGAACACTGAAGCTTTCTTT.

This rearrangement joins TRBV7-3 to TRBJ1-1, with D maybe TRBD1 (6 bases). The germline V gene encodes CDR1 SGHTA and CDR2 FQGTGA. Trimming left V 5 bases short and J 1 base short, with 11 bases between. This CDR3 has 14 amino acids. CDR3 nucleotides: TGTGCCAGCAGCCAAACGACAGGGAACACTGAAGCTTTCTTT. Protein: CASSQTTGNTEAFF.

This chain links TRBV19 with TRBJ1-2; 8 bases are a match to TRBD1. V shed 5 bases and J 6 bases; nucleotides not matched to a gene: 5. The CDR3 runs to 13 residues. Germline V CDR1 and CDR2: LNHDA, SQIVND (reference sequence). The CDR3 DNA sequence: TGTGCCAGTAGTCAGACAGGGGACGATGGCTACACCTTC. Translation gives CASSQTGDDGYTF. The entire variable domain, with the rest obtained from reference TRBV19 and TRBJ1-2, is as follows: DGGITQSPKYLFRKEGQNVTLSCEQNLNHDAMYWYRQDPGQGLRLIYYSQIVNDFQKGDIAEGYSVSREKKESFPLTVTSAQKNPTAFYLCASSQTGDDGYTFGSGTRLTVV.

The rearrangement links TRBV18 to TRBJ1-2; a possible D gene is TRBD1 (5 bases). Germline CDR1 and CDR2: KGHSH and LQKENI. Deletions cut 3 bases from V and 8 bases from J, with 13 bases between. The CDR3 contains 13 residues. The CDR3 DNA reads as TGTGCCAGCTCACCCTCGGCGGGGGACGGCTACACCTTC. This sequence encodes CASSPSAGDGYTF.

As regards this clone: This same CDR3 is encoded by further DNA sequences in the sample. J is TRBJ1-1 and V is TRBV18; 7 nucleotides align to TRBD1. Germline lookup yields CDR1 KGHSH and CDR2 LQKENI. After removal of 3 bases from V and 0 bases from J, the junction contained 1 base not matched to a gene. CDR3 length: 14 amino acids. The CDR3 sequence is CASSPTGLNTEAFF. The CDR3 DNA is TGTGCCAGCTCACCGACAGGGCTGAACACTGAAGCTTTCTTT.

The CDR3 nucleotides are TGTGCCAGCAGCGGGGTATCGGGGAACGAGCAGTACTTC. This translates into CASSGVSGNEQYF. V gene TRBV5-5 combines with J gene TRBJ2-7; D perhaps matches TRBD2 (5 bases). This CDR3 has 13 amino acids. The V end lost 4 bases, the J end lost 5 bases, and 13 bases lay between the germline ends. Germline V gives CDR1 SGHKS, CDR2 YYEKEE (reference sequence). The full variable domain, its missing parts supplied by reference TRBV5-5 and TRBJ2-7, is DAGVTQSPTHLIKTRGQQVTLRCSPISGHKSVSWYQQVLGQGPQFIFQYYEKEERGRGNFPDRFSARQFPNYSSELNVNALLLGDSALYLCASSGVSGNEQYFGPGTRLTVT.

The V gene is TRBV7-9, the J gene TRBJ2-2, with TRBD2 matching 8 bases. The J segment lost 4 bases and the V segment lost 5 bases, leaving 9 bases of the junction unmatched. The CDR3 runs 16 residues. Germline assignment: CDR1 SEHNR and CDR2 FQNEAQ (reference sequence). The CDR3 DNA is TGTGCCAGCAGCCATCCAAAGCGGGAGTTCACCGGGGAGCTGTTTTTT. Translation: CASSHPKREFTGELFF.

This chain uses TRBV30 with TRBJ1-1; D is undetermined. This CDR3 is built from 12 residues. CDR1 is GTSNPN, CDR2 SVGIG, per germline (reference sequence). Trimming pared 8 bases from V and 5 bases from J, leaving 15 bases between. This chain's CDR3 is CARDLRVTEAFF. The CDR3 DNA sequence: TGTGCCAGAGACCTCCGGGTTACTGAAGCTTTCTTT.

The rearrangement uses TRBV19 and TRBJ2-1; D may be TRBD1 (5 bases). This CDR3 has 15 residues. CDR1 and CDR2 from the germline V gene are LNHDA and SQIVND (reference sequence). The germline V and J ends were trimmed by 5 bases and 9 bases, with 20 bases remaining between them. The CDR3 is CASSRTEPHRGEQFF. CDR3 nucleotide sequence: TGTGCCAGTAGTCGCACAGAGCCGCATAGGGGTGAGCAGTTCTTC. The full variable domain, in which reference TRBV19 and TRBJ2-1 provide the parts outside the CDR3, is DGGITQSPKYLFRKEGQNVTLSCEQNLNHDAMYWYRQDPGQGLRLIYYSQIVNDFQKGDIAEGYSVSREKKESFPLTVTSAQKNPTAFYLCASSRTEPHRGEQFFGPGTRLTVL.

This rearrangement joins TRBV5-1 to TRBJ2-7; 7 nucleotides line up with TRBD1. V lost 4 bases, J lost 6 bases, and 7 bases stayed unmatched. CDR1 and CDR2 from the germline V gene are SGHRS and YFSETQ. The CDR3 spans 13 residues. CDR3 sequence: CASSVDRAGEQYF. CDR3 sequence (DNA): TGCGCCAGCAGCGTAGACAGGGCCGGCGAGCAGTACTTC. The full variable domain, its missing parts supplied by reference TRBV5-1 and TRBJ2-7, is KAGVTQTPRYLIKTRGQQVTLSCSPISGHRSVSWYQQTPGQGLQFLFEYFSETQRNKGNFPGRFSGRQFSNSRSEMNVSTLELGDSALYLCASSVDRAGEQYFGPGTRLTVT.

The J gene is TRBJ1-4, the V gene TRBV28, with D maybe TRBD1 (6 bases). This CDR3 region has 14 residues. Germline CDR1 is MDHEN and CDR2 is SYDVKM. Trimming took 2 bases from V and 7 from J, leaving 11 bases between them. The DNA for the CDR3 is TGTGCCAGCAGTTTAATGGGGGCAAGTGAAAAACTGTTTTTT. This gives the protein CASSLMGASEKLFF.

The chain carries TRBV9 and TRBJ1-6, with D perhaps TRBD1 (5 bases). The V end lost 4 bases, the J end lost 3 bases, and 17 bases lay between the germline ends. This CDR3 is 17 amino acids long. The germline V gene encodes CDR1 SGDLS and CDR2 YYNGEE. The CDR3, as DNA: TGTGCCAGCAGCCCCGTGTCAGGGACTAACTATAATTCACCCCTCCACTTT. As protein: CASSPVSGTNYNSPLHF. The whole variable domain, filled in from reference TRBV9 and TRBJ1-6, reads DSGVTQTPKHLITATGQRVTLRCSPRSGDLSVYWYQQSLDQGLQFLIQYYNGEERAKGNILERFSAQQFPDLHSELNLSSLELGDSALYFCASSPVSGTNYNSPLHFGNGTRLTVT.

In nucleotides, the CDR3 is TGTGCCAGCAGTTTATCAGGGGGTGTTGACTACACCTTC. Amino acid sequence: CASSLSGGVDYTF. The chain combines TRBV28 with TRBJ1-2; 7 positions match TRBD1. The CDR3 is made up of 13 amino acids. Germline V lookup: CDR1 MDHEN, CDR2 SYDVKM. The J segment lost 10 bases and the V segment lost 1 base, leaving 6 bases of the junction unmatched.